This T cell receptor (beta chain) was recorded in a study of T cell repertoires in cytomegalovirus infection. Study-level results: CMV-specific TCR beta clonotypes restricted by HLA-C were the ones dominating the ex vivo response.

Germline CDR1 and CDR2: SGHVS and FQNEAQ. The length of the CDR3 is 16 residues. Using its own MiXCR run on the reads, TCRdb lists one record per CDR3 protein. Of 250,000 to 300,000 distinct CDR3 sequences listed, around 20% are singletons. In its sample, this clonotype was seen many times. Its specificity is unknown. Mismatch with germline at one junction end may stem from a read error. This TCR was recovered from a human donor in good health (CMV status not recorded). Some clones in this sample may be carry-over from other donors' samples. The chain recombines TRBV7-8 with TRBJ1-1; 7 bases match TRBD1. The sample in question was cultured PBMCs, obtained from culture after CMV antigen stimulation. CDR3 nucleotide sequence: TGTGCCAGCAGCGTAGCGGCCGGGACAGTGAACACTGAAGCTTTCTTT. Its translation is CASSVAAGTVNTEAFF.